The T cell receptor (beta chain) described here comes from a study of radiation and T cells in renal cell carcinoma. V lost 0 bases and J lost 6, with 12 bases in between. CDR1 and CDR2 (germline): SGHRS, YFSETQ. The CDR3 has 14 residues. A remark on this clone: Its matching antigen is unknown.

Whole-study findings and limits: From baseline, blood top tumor clonotypes peaked at 2 weeks post-radiation.

Generated by immunoSEQ multiplex PCR, the TCRdb table keeps only in-frame clones and is missing some. The sample consists of just over 95,000 clones, approximately 86% of them appearing once. Time point reported: baseline pretreatment blood. Treatment specified: 15 Gy SBRT to primary tumor, nephrectomy 4 weeks later. Blood was sampled at baseline, 2 weeks and 4 weeks after SBRT. The sequencing here drew on blood, taken from a patient whose treatment included radiotherapy and nephrectomy. The TCR comes from a man aged 50-59 years with renal cell carcinoma. J is TRBJ1-2 and V is TRBV5-1; D is possibly TRBD1 (5 bases). DNA for the CDR3: TGCGCCAGCAGCTTGGAAAATCAGGGAAATGGCTACACCTTC. Translation: CASSLENQGNGYTF.